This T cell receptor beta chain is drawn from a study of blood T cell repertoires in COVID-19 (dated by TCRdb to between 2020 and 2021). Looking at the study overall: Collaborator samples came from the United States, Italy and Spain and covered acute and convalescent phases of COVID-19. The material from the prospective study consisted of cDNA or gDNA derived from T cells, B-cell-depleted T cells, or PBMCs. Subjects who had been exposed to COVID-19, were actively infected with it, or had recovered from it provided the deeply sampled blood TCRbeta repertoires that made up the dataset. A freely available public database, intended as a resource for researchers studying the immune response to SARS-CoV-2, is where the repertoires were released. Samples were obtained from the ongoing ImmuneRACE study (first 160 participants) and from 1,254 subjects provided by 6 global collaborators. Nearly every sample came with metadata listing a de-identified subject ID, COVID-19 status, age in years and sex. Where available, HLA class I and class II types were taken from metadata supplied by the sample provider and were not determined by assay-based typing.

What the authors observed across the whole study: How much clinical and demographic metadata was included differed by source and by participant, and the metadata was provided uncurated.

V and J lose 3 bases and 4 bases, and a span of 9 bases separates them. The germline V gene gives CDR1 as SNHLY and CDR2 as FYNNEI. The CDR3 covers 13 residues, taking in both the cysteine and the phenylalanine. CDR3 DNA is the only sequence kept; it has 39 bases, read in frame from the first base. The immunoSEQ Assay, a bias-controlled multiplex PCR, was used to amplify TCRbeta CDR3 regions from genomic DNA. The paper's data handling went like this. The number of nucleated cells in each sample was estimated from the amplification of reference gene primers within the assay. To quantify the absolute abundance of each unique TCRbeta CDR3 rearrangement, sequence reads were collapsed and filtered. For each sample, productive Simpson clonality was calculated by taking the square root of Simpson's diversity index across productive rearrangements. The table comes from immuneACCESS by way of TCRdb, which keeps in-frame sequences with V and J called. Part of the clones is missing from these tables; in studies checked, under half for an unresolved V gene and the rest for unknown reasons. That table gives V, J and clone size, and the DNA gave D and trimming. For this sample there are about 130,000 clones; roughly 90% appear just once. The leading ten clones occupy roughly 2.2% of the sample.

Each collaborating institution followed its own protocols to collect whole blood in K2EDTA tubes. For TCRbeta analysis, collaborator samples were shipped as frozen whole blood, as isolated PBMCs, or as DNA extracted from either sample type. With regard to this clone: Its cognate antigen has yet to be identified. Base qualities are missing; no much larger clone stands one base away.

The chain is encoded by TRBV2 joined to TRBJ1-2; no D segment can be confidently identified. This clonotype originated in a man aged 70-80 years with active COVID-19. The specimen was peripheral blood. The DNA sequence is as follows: TGTGCCAGCAGTGATCAAGTACTCTATGGCTACACCTTC. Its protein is CASSDQVLYGYTF.